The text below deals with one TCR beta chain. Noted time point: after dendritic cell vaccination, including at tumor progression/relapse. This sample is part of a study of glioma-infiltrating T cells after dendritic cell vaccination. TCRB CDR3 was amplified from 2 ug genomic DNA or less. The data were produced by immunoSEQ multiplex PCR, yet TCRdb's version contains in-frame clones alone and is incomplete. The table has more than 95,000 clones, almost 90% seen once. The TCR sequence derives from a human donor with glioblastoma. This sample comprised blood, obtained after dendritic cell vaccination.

The chain's CDR3 is CASSVRGDGAQYF. In DNA, the CDR3 is TGTGCCAGCAGTGTTCGCGGGGATGGGGCCCAGTACTTC. The genes are TRBV6-1 and TRBJ2-5; maybe TRBD2 (6 bases). Looked up from germline, CDR1 is MNHNS and CDR2 is SASEGT. This CDR3 is built from 13 residues. V lost 4 bases and J lost 9, with 15 bases in between.